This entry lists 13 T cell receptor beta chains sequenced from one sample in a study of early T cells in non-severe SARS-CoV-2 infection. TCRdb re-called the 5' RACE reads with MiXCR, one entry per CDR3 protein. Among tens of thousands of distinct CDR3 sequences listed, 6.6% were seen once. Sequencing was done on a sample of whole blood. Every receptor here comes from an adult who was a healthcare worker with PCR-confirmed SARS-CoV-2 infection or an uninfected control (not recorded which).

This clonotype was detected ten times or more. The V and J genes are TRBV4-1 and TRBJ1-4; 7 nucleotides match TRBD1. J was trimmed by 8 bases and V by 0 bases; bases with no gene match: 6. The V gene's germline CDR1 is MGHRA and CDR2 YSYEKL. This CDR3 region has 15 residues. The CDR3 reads CASSQEGATGEKLFF. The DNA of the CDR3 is TGCGCCAGCAGCCAAGAAGGTGCGACAGGGGAAAAACTGTTTTTT.

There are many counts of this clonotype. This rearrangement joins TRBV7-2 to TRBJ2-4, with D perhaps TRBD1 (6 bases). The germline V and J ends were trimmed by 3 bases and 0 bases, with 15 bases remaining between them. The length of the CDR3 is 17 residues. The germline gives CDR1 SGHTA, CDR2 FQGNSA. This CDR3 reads CASSFRGTMLAKNIQYF. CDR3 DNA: TGTGCCAGCAGCTTTAGGGGGACAATGCTAGCCAAAAACATTCAGTACTTC. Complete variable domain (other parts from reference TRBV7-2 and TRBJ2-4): GAGVSQSPSNKVTEKGKDVELRCDPISGHTALYWYRQSLGQGLEFLIYFQGNSAPDKSGLPSDRFSAERTGGSVSTLTIQRTQQEDSAVYLCASSFRGTMLAKNIQYFGAGTRLSVL.

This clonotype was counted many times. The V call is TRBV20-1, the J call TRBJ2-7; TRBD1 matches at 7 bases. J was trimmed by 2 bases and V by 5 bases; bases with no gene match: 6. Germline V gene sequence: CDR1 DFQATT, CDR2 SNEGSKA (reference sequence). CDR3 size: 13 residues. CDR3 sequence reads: CSAPTGLTYEQYF. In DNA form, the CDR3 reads TGCAGTGCTCCGACAGGGTTAACCTACGAGCAGTACTTC.

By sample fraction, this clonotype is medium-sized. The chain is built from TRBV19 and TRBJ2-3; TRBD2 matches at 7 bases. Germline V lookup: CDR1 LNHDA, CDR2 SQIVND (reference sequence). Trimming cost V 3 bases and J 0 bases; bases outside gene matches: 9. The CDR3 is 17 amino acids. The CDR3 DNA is TGTGCCAGTAGTATCTTACCTAGCGGTTCTAGCACAGATACGCAGTATTTT. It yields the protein CASSILPSGSSTDTQYF.

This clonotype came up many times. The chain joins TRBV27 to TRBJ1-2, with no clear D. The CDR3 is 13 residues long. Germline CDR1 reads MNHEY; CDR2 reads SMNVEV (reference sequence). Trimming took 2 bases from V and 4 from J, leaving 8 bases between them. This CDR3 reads CASSLGRTYGYTF. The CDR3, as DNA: TGTGCCAGCAGTTTAGGCAGAACCTATGGCTACACCTTC.

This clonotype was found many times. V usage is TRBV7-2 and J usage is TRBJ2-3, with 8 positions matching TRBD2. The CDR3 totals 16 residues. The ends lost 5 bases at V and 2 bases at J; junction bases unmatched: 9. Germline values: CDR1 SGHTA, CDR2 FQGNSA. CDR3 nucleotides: TGTGCCAGCAGCGACTTCCTAGCGGGCCCCACAGATACGCAGTATTTT. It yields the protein CASSDFLAGPTDTQYF.

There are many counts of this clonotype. The CDR3 protein is CASSRPGVFGGEQYF. For the CDR3, the DNA is TGTGCCAGCAGCCGCCCGGGAGTTTTTGGGGGCGAGCAGTACTTC. The J gene is TRBJ2-7, the V gene TRBV6-2 or TRBV6-3; tentatively, D is TRBD2 (6 bases). Germline loops: CDR1 MNHEY, CDR2 SVGEGT. Trimming stripped 6 bases from V and 6 bases from J, with 21 bases between. The CDR3 loop spans 15 amino acids.

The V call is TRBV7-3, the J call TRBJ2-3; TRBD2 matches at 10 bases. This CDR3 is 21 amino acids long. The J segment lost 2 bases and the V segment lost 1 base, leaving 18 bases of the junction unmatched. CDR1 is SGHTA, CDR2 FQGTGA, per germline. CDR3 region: CASSLNRWVSLAGDITDTQYF. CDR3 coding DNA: TGTGCCAGCAGCTTAAATCGCTGGGTGTCCCTAGCGGGAGATATCACAGATACGCAGTATTTT.

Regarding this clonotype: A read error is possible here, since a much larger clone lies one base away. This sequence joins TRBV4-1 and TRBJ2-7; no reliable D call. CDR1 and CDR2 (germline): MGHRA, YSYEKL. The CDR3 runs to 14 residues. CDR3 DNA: TGCGCCAGCAGCCAAGGAGTCGGTTCCTACGAGCAGAACTTC. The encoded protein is CASSQGVGSYEQNF.

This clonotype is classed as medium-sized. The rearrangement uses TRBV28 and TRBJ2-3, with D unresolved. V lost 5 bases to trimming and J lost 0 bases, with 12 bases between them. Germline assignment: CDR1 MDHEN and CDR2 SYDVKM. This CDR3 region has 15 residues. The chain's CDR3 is CASSRGSSSTDTQYF. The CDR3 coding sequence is TGTGCCAGCAGTCGCGGCTCATCTAGCACAGATACGCAGTATTTT.

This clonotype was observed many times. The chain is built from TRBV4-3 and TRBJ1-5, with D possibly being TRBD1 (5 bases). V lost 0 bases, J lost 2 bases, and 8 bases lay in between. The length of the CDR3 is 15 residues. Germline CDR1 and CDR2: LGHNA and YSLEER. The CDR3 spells CASSQDGAGNQPQHF. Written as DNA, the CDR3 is TGCGCCAGCAGCCAAGATGGGGCGGGCAATCAGCCCCAGCATTTT.

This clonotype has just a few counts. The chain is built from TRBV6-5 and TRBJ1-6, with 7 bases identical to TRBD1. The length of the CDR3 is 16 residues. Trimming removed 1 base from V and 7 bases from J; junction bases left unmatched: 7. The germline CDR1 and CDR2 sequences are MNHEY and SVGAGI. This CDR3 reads CASSYFRQGSNSPLHF. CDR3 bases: TGTGCCAGCAGTTACTTCCGACAGGGCTCCAATTCACCCCTCCACTTT.

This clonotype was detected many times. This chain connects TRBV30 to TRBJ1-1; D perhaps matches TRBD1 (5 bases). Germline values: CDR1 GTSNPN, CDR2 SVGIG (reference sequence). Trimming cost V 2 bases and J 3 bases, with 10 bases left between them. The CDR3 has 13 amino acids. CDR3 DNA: TGTGCCTGGAGTAGTGTAGGGGACACTGAAGCTTTCTTT. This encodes CAWSSVGDTEAFF.